These 23 T cell receptor beta chains came from one sample sequenced in a study of early T cells in non-severe SARS-CoV-2 infection. TCRdb analysed the 5' RACE reads with MiXCR anew, one entry per CDR3 protein. The data contain tens of thousands of distinct CDR3 sequences, about 15% of them singletons. The sample in question was whole blood, obtained at baseline. The receptors shown here come from an adult who was a healthcare worker with PCR-confirmed SARS-CoV-2 infection or an uninfected control (not recorded which).

This clonotype was seen ten or more times. The chain recombines TRBV2 with TRBJ1-2; 8 bases map to TRBD1. The CDR3 consists of 13 residues. V lost 5 bases to trimming and J lost 4 bases; unmatched junction nucleotides: 3. In germline, CDR1 is SNHLY, CDR2 FYNNEI. The CDR3 is CASSQGQVYGYTF. The DNA of the CDR3 is TGTGCCAGCAGTCAGGGACAGGTCTATGGCTACACCTTC.

This clonotype was seen a few times. The rearrangement links TRBV20-1 to TRBJ1-6; perhaps TRBD1 as D (5 bases). From germline, CDR1 is DFQATT and CDR2 SNEGSKA (reference sequence). V was pared by 6 bases and J by 3 bases, with 15 bases between. The CDR3 covers 15 residues. In DNA form, the CDR3 reads TGCAGTGCCAACTCAGGGCCTTTCTATAATTCACCCCTCCACTTT. Its translation: CSANSGPFYNSPLHF.

V usage is TRBV12-3 or TRBV12-4 and J usage is TRBJ1-4; D is unresolved. The CDR3 has 13 amino acids. Trimming left V 6 bases short and J 8 bases short, with 13 bases between. CDR3 loop: CASSLGLAEKLFF. Here the CDR3 DNA reads TGTGCCAGCAGCCTAGGACTGGCGGAAAAACTGTTTTTT.

This sequence joins TRBV20-1 and TRBJ2-3, with D hard to call. The V gene lost 6 bases and the J gene lost 0 bases, with 10 bases spanning the gap. The CDR3 is 13 residues long. From germline, CDR1 is DFQATT and CDR2 SNEGSKA (reference sequence). The CDR3: CSAMATSTDTQYF. The CDR3 DNA reads TGCAGTGCAATGGCGACGAGCACAGATACGCAGTATTTT.

This clonotype was seen only a few times. V usage is TRBV20-1 and J usage is TRBJ2-3, with 7 bases lining up with TRBD2. Germline CDR1 and CDR2: DFQATT and SNEGSKA (reference sequence). V shed 0 bases, J shed 8 bases, and the junction held 20 bases outside the gene matches. The CDR3 covers 18 residues. CDR3 sequence reads: CSARDLNAGDTLRVTQYF. The CDR3 nucleotides read TGCAGTGCTAGAGATTTGAACGCGGGGGATACCCTCCGGGTTACGCAGTATTTT.

In its sample, this clonotype was seen a few times. J is TRBJ2-4 and V is TRBV3-1; TRBD2 agrees at 9 bases. In germline, CDR1 is LGHDT, CDR2 YNNKEL (reference sequence). The CDR3 is 15 amino acids. V dropped 4 bases and J dropped 8; count of bases not matched to a gene: 9. CDR3 amino acids: CASSPSSGRGDIQYF. In DNA, the CDR3 is TGTGCCAGCAGCCCCAGTAGCGGGAGAGGGGACATTCAGTACTTC.

This clonotype was seen many times. The V gene is TRBV5-1, the J gene TRBJ2-1, with 14 bases identical to TRBD2. The CDR3 loop spans 19 amino acids. Germline CDR1 is SGHRS and CDR2 is YFSETQ. The V and J ends lost 3 bases and 6 bases, in that order; junction bases with no gene match: 14. This CDR3 is CASSSRGRTSGGPLNEQFF. The CDR3 region has the DNA TGCGCCAGCAGCTCAAGGGGAAGGACTAGCGGGGGGCCCCTCAATGAGCAGTTCTTC.

The V and J genes are TRBV11-2 and TRBJ1-1, with D possibly TRBD1 on 5 matching bases. V lost 2 bases and J lost 3, with 13 bases in between. Per the germline V gene, CDR1 is SGHAT and CDR2 is FQNNGV. The CDR3 totals 15 residues. The CDR3 sequence is CASSLWKGPYTEAFF. As DNA, the CDR3 is TGTGCCAGCAGCTTATGGAAGGGGCCTTACACTGAAGCTTTCTTT.

This clonotype has only a few counts. The CDR3 DNA reads as TGTGCCACCGGGACTAGCGGGGTAGAGACCCAGTACTTC. Translating it yields CATGTSGVETQYF. J is TRBJ2-5 and V is TRBV24-1; 13 bases match TRBD2. Germline CDR1 KGHDR, CDR2 SFDVKD. This CDR3 is built from 13 residues. The V gene end was trimmed by 9 bases and the J gene end by 4 bases; junction bases not matched to a gene: 1.

This chain links TRBV4-1 with TRBJ2-5, with D perhaps matching TRBD1 (6 bases). The CDR3 runs to 13 residues. V dropped 5 bases and J dropped 5 bases, with 12 bases sitting between them. Germline CDR1 and CDR2: MGHRA and YSYEKL. The CDR3: CASSKGGPETQYF. CDR3 DNA sequence: TGCGCCAGCAGCAAAGGGGGTCCCGAGACCCAGTACTTC.

There are a few counts of this clonotype. CDR3 nucleotides: TGCGCCAGCAGCTTGGATGGCGGACAGGGGGCCTACGAGCAGTACTTC. Its translation: CASSLDGGQGAYEQYF. The rearrangement links TRBV5-1 to TRBJ2-7; 10 bases are a match to TRBD1. CDR1 and CDR2 (germline): SGHRS, YFSETQ. This CDR3 region has 16 residues. After removal of 0 bases from V and 2 bases from J, the junction contained 5 bases not matched to a gene.

This clonotype was observed a few times. The chain combines TRBV12-3 or TRBV12-4 with TRBJ2-6; 7 nucleotides align to TRBD2. V was pared by 10 bases and J by 4 bases, with 4 bases of the junction left unmatched. The length of the CDR3 is 13 residues. The DNA for the CDR3 is TGTGCCACCCGGGAGGCCGGGGCCAACGTCCTGACTTTC. Translation gives CATREAGANVLTF.

The CDR3 region has the DNA TGTGCCAGCAGTTTTAGTGCGGCAGATACGCAGTATTTT. This sequence encodes CASSFSAADTQYF. The chain has TRBV12-3 or TRBV12-4 and TRBJ2-3; D is unclear. Trimming pared 3 bases from V and 4 bases from J, leaving 8 bases between. The CDR3 has 13 residues.

This clonotype came up a few times. The chain couples TRBV27 to TRBJ2-7, with 11 bases fitting TRBD1. There are 14 residues in the CDR3. Per germline, CDR1 MNHEY and CDR2 SMNVEV (reference sequence). The trim removed 5 bases at V and 3 bases at J, leaving 3 bases unmatched. The CDR3: CASSTGTGGYEQYF. CDR3 sequence (DNA): TGTGCCAGCAGTACCGGGACAGGGGGCTACGAGCAGTACTTC.

The CDR3 sequence: CASSWGWTDGVEQYF. In nucleotides, the CDR3 is TGTGCCAGCAGCTGGGGGTGGACGGACGGGGTCGAGCAGTACTTC. This chain links TRBV5-5 with TRBJ2-7, with D perhaps TRBD1 or TRBD2 (5 bases each). The CDR3 spans 15 residues. Trimming pared 3 bases from V and 6 bases from J, leaving 19 bases between. Germline CDR1 and CDR2: SGHKS and YYEKEE (reference sequence).

In its sample, this clonotype was seen a few times. This chain joins TRBV28 and TRBJ2-2; TRBD1 matches at 9 bases. Germline V gene sequence: CDR1 MDHEN, CDR2 SYDVKM. After removal of 6 bases from V and 3 bases from J, the junction contained 8 bases not matched to a gene. The CDR3 loop spans 16 amino acids. The DNA of the CDR3 is TGTGCCAGCAGCCCTCGACAGGGGGTGTACACCGGGGAGCTGTTTTTT. Translating it yields CASSPRQGVYTGELFF.

The chain has TRBV25-1 and TRBJ2-1, with D unclear. V lost 3 bases and J 8 bases, leaving 11 bases between the germline ends. CDR3 length: 13 amino acids. The germline V gene has CDR1 MGHDK and CDR2 SYGVNS. The CDR3 is CASSDTTVHEQFF. The CDR3 DNA is TGTGCCAGCAGTGATACCACAGTCCATGAGCAGTTCTTC.

This clonotype has just a few counts. The V call is TRBV28, the J call TRBJ2-5, with 12 bases aligning to TRBD1. The CDR3 runs 19 residues. Germline V CDR1 and CDR2: MDHEN, SYDVKM. With V trimmed by 4 bases and J by 3 bases, 15 bases remained unmatched. The CDR3 bases are TGTGCCAGCAGTTCCCCTATTATGGGACAGGGGGCGGGAAAAGAGACCCAGTACTTC. This sequence encodes CASSSPIMGQGAGKETQYF.

In this sample, this clonotype turned up many times. This chain connects TRBV14 to TRBJ2-2, with 8 bases fitting TRBD1. Germline V CDR1 and CDR2: SGHDN, FVKESK. Trimming cost V 1 base and J 6 bases; bases outside gene matches: 1. The CDR3 consists of 14 residues. The CDR3 DNA is TGTGCCAGCAGCCAAGGACAGGGGCCCGGGGAGCTGTTTTTT. It yields the protein CASSQGQGPGELFF.

This clonotype was recorded many times. This chain links TRBV3-1 with TRBJ2-7; D possibly uses TRBD1 or TRBD2 (7 bases each). The germline V gene encodes CDR1 LGHDT and CDR2 YNNKEL (reference sequence). This CDR3 contains 14 residues. The ends were cut back, 4 bases at V and 2 bases at J, with 12 bases in the middle. As DNA, the CDR3 is TGTGCCAGCAGCCCAGGGGGGAGGGCCTACGAGCAGTACTTC. This translates into CASSPGGRAYEQYF.

The rearrangement joins TRBV7-9 to TRBJ2-7; no definite D call. CDR3 length: 11 residues. CDR1 is SEHNR and CDR2 is FQNEAQ in the germline V gene (reference sequence). V gave up 3 bases and J gave up 6 bases, with 6 bases separating them. The CDR3 loop is CASSFAGEQYF. The CDR3 DNA follows: TGTGCCAGCAGCTTTGCCGGCGAGCAGTACTTC.

The CDR3: CASSLVRGRRDQPQHF. The DNA of the CDR3 is TGTGCCAGCAGCTTAGTAAGGGGCCGTCGGGATCAGCCCCAGCATTTT. V is TRBV7-8 and J is TRBJ1-5; the D gene is possibly TRBD1 (5 bases). The V end was cut by 1 base, the J end by 5 bases, with 15 bases between. This CDR3 is 16 amino acids long. Germline V gene sequence: CDR1 SGHVS, CDR2 FQNEAQ.

This clonotype has ten or more counts. The chain recombines TRBV7-6 with TRBJ1-5; D uncertain. The CDR3 runs to 15 residues. Germline-derived CDR1 and CDR2 are SGHVS and FNYEAQ. The V gene lost 1 base and the J gene lost 0 bases, with 7 bases spanning the gap. CDR3 residues: CASSLGTDSNQPQHF. The CDR3 DNA reads as TGTGCCAGCAGCTTAGGGACCGATAGCAATCAGCCCCAGCATTTT.